The next 22 T cell receptor beta chains were all read from a single sample in a study of neurological immune-mediated disorders. From the 5' RACE reads, TCRdb called clonotypes with MiXCR, one entry per CDR3 protein. This sample carries approximately 74,000 distinct CDR3 sequences, roughly 9% of them seen once, and the ten largest clones take approximately 1.5%. The sample was PBMCs. These receptors originate from a man aged 50-59 years in good health.

In this sample, this clonotype turned up many times. The chain joins TRBV4-3 to TRBJ2-2, with a possible D match to TRBD1 (6 bases). V was pared by 0 bases and J by 7 bases, with 15 bases between. CDR1 LGHNA and CDR2 YSLEER come from the germline V gene. This CDR3 has 16 residues. CDR3 DNA: TGCGCCAGCAGCCAAGATTCAGGGGTTAAGAGCGGGGAGCTGTTTTTT. Its translation is CASSQDSGVKSGELFF.

This clonotype was found a few times. This chain joins TRBV9 and TRBJ1-1, with TRBD1 matching 10 bases. Germline CDR1 and CDR2: SGDLS and YYNGEE. The junction had 10 bases not matched to a gene; V was cut back by 4 bases and J by 7 bases. The CDR3 sequence is 15 residues long. DNA of the CDR3: TGTGCCAGCAGCTTTGGACAGGGGGAATCTGGTGAAGCTTTCTTT. Translating it yields CASSFGQGESGEAFF.

The table lists this clonotype with many counts. This chain links TRBV5-1 with TRBJ2-5, with no clear D. Trimming left V 1 base short and J 3 bases short, with 4 bases between. CDR3 length equals 12 residues. Germline V gene data show CDR1 as SGHRS and CDR2 as YFSETQ. CDR3 sequence (DNA): TGCGCCAGCAGCTTGCCGGAAGAGACCCAGTACTTC. It is translated as CASSLPEETQYF.

This clonotype was observed a single time. A junction end diverges from the germline sequence, so it may reflect a read error. The rearrangement links TRBV28 to TRBJ2-2; D is possibly TRBD1 (7 bases). CDR3 length equals 13 residues. The germline V gene encodes CDR1 MDHEN and CDR2 SYDVKM. In DNA, the CDR3 is TGTGCCATCAGGCCCAGCCTCAGGGGGGAGCTGGTTTTT. It is translated as CAIRPSLRGELVF.

This clonotype was detected many times. The chain has TRBV6-5 and TRBJ2-2, with a tentative D call TRBD1 (5 bases). Germline assignment: CDR1 MNHEY and CDR2 SVGAGI. Trimming cost V 4 bases and J 1 base, with 19 bases left between them. The CDR3 covers 18 residues. DNA of the CDR3: TGTGCCAGCAGTTTGGCCCCTCTCAGGGCCTTGAACACCGGGGAGCTGTTTTTT. This encodes CASSLAPLRALNTGELFF.

At least ten counts were recorded for this clonotype. In DNA form, the CDR3 reads TGCGCCAGCAGTACCGGGGACAGGGGTGGAGAGACCCAGTACTTC. Translating gives CASSTGDRGGETQYF. This rearrangement joins TRBV5-1 to TRBJ2-5; 10 positions match TRBD1. The CDR3 covers 15 residues. V gave up 5 bases and J gave up 4 bases; unmatched junction bases: 8. Looked up from germline, CDR1 is SGHRS and CDR2 is YFSETQ.

This clonotype was observed at least ten times. V gene TRBV4-2 combines with J gene TRBJ2-5, with TRBD1 as a possible D gene (8 bases). CDR3 length equals 16 residues. Trimming shortened V by 1 base and J by 5 bases, and 17 bases separated the two germline ends. CDR1 LGHNA and CDR2 YNFKEQ come from the germline V gene. CDR3 sequence: CASSQGLQGGRETQYF. CDR3 nucleotides: TGTGCCAGCAGCCAAGGGCTACAGGGGGGGAGGGAGACCCAGTACTTC.

In this sample, this clonotype turned up many times. This sequence joins TRBV15 and TRBJ2-2, with D unresolved. Trimming cost V 0 bases and J 8 bases, with 10 bases left between them. From germline, CDR1 is LNHNV and CDR2 YYDKDF (reference sequence). The CDR3 loop spans 14 amino acids. This CDR3 reads CATSRDYSLGELFF. CDR3 DNA: TGTGCCACCAGCAGAGATTATTCACTGGGGGAGCTGTTTTTT.

This clonotype was seen ten or more times. The chain combines TRBV12-3 or TRBV12-4 with TRBJ2-5, with 15 bases fitting TRBD2. Trimming removed 2 bases from V and 4 bases from J; junction bases left unmatched: 5. This CDR3 comprises 17 residues. CDR3 DNA: TGTGCCAGCAGTTTATGGACTAGCGGGAGGGGGGGAGAGACCCAGTACTTC. Its protein is CASSLWTSGRGGETQYF.

In this sample, this clonotype turned up many times. The V call is TRBV28, the J call TRBJ2-1; no reliable D call. From germline, CDR1 is MDHEN and CDR2 SYDVKM. The CDR3 totals 11 residues. Trimming took 8 bases from V and 9 from J, leaving 11 bases between them. CDR3 in amino acids: CASQSPAEQFF. The CDR3 bases are TGTGCCAGCCAATCCCCAGCTGAGCAGTTCTTC.

This clonotype was seen ten or more times. The rearrangement uses TRBV5-1 and TRBJ1-6; 8 bases fit TRBD1. Germline V gives CDR1 SGHRS, CDR2 YFSETQ. The CDR3 runs to 14 residues. J was trimmed by 11 bases and V by 5 bases; bases with no gene match: 9. CDR3: CASSTGQGEAPLHF. CDR3 sequence (DNA): TGCGCCAGCAGTACCGGACAGGGCGAGGCACCCCTCCACTTT.

This clonotype was picked up many times. This chain connects TRBV7-9 to TRBJ1-6; 7 bases agree with TRBD1. CDR3 size: 13 residues. Trimming removed 5 bases from V and 11 bases from J; junction bases left unmatched: 6. The germline V gene encodes CDR1 SEHNR and CDR2 FQNEAQ (reference sequence). CDR3: CASSLTGEAPLHF. The CDR3 coding sequence is TGTGCCAGCAGCCTTACAGGGGAAGCACCCCTCCACTTT.

This chain uses TRBV4-2 with TRBJ2-3; TRBD2 agrees at 12 bases. Germline CDR1 and CDR2: LGHNA and YNFKEQ. The V gene end was trimmed by 0 bases and the J gene end by 4 bases; junction bases not matched to a gene: 5. This CDR3 contains 17 residues. CDR3 nucleotide sequence: TGTGCCAGCAGCCAAGATACTAGCGGGGGGCAGGCAGATACGCAGTATTTT. Residues: CASSQDTSGGQADTQYF.

Ten or more counts support this clonotype. The rearrangement joins TRBV11-2 to TRBJ1-6, with D possibly TRBD1 on 6 matching bases. The ends were cut back, 6 bases at V and 7 bases at J, with 19 bases in the middle. Germline lookup yields CDR1 SGHAT and CDR2 FQNNGV. The CDR3 length is 16 residues. The CDR3 coding sequence is TGTGCCAGCAGTTTGACCGGGACACCAAAAAATTCACCCCTCCACTTT. Translating it yields CASSLTGTPKNSPLHF.

This clonotype was seen at least ten times. This rearrangement joins TRBV10-3 to TRBJ2-7; 10 bases line up with TRBD1. CDR3 length: 14 residues. With 6 bases clipped from V and 3 bases from J, the junction kept 5 bases outside the gene matches. Germline CDR1 ENHRY, CDR2 SYGVKD. The CDR3 is CAISVRDRGYEQYF. CDR3 sequence (DNA): TGTGCCATCAGCGTCCGGGACAGGGGCTACGAGCAGTACTTC.

This clonotype was seen at least ten times. The rearrangement uses TRBV7-2 and TRBJ2-2; no clear D. With 0 bases removed from V and 5 bases from J, the gap between germline ends came to 10 bases. The CDR3 length is 15 residues. Germline V gene data show CDR1 as SGHTA and CDR2 as FQGNSA. CDR3 DNA: TGTGCCAGCAGCTTAGCCCGGAGCAAAACCGGGGAGCTGTTTTTT. This sequence encodes CASSLARSKTGELFF. Full variable domain (missing parts from reference TRBV7-2 and TRBJ2-2): GAGVSQSPSNKVTEKGKDVELRCDPISGHTALYWYRQSLGQGLEFLIYFQGNSAPDKSGLPSDRFSAERTGGSVSTLTIQRTQQEDSAVYLCASSLARSKTGELFFGEGSRLTVL.

This clonotype was detected many times. This chain uses TRBV20-1 with TRBJ2-7, with D possibly TRBD1 on 6 matching bases. This CDR3 has 13 residues. From germline, CDR1 is DFQATT and CDR2 SNEGSKA (reference sequence). Trimming pared 5 bases from V and 3 bases from J, leaving 14 bases between. CDR3 sequence reads: CSASGTLLYEQYF. For the CDR3, the DNA is TGCAGTGCTTCCGGGACACTTCTCTACGAGCAGTACTTC.

This clonotype has at least ten counts. The V gene is TRBV9, the J gene TRBJ1-3, with 10 bases lining up with TRBD1. CDR1 and CDR2 from the germline V gene are SGDLS and YYNGEE. The CDR3 is made up of 19 amino acids. V lost 1 base, J lost 1 base, and 11 bases stayed unmatched. CDR3 region: CASSVSGTGANPSGNTIYF. The DNA for the CDR3 is TGTGCCAGCAGCGTATCTGGGACAGGGGCCAACCCTTCTGGAAACACCATATATTTT.

This clonotype was counted many times. The chain carries TRBV6-5 and TRBJ2-3; 7 bases agree with TRBD2. The CDR3 extends over 19 amino acids. Germline V gene lookup returns CDR1 MNHEY and CDR2 SVGAGI. With V trimmed by 0 bases and J by 2 bases, 14 bases remained unmatched. CDR3 protein: CASSYSRRTSATHTDTQYF. As DNA, the CDR3 is TGTGCCAGCAGTTACTCGAGACGTACTAGCGCAACACACACAGATACGCAGTATTTT.

This clonotype was observed many times. The CDR3: CASSRPSGSTDTQYF. Here the CDR3 DNA reads TGTGCCAGCAGTCGACCGAGCGGGAGCACAGATACGCAGTATTTT. The chain has TRBV6-5 and TRBJ2-3; D may be TRBD2 (6 bases). This CDR3 comprises 15 residues. Trimming removed 5 bases at V and 0 bases at J, with 12 bases between. CDR1 MNHEY and CDR2 SVGAGI come from the germline V gene.

In this sample, this clonotype turned up many times. The genes are TRBV28 and TRBJ2-7; D not certain. There are 15 residues in the CDR3. Trimming stripped 6 bases from V and 5 bases from J, with 20 bases between. Germline V gives CDR1 MDHEN, CDR2 SYDVKM. The CDR3 is CASSRNVRVRDEQYF. The CDR3 nucleotides read TGTGCCAGCAGCCGCAACGTTCGTGTTCGGGACGAGCAGTACTTC.

The table lists this clonotype with many counts. The chain uses TRBV7-2 and TRBJ2-5; the D gene is possibly TRBD2 (6 bases). V lost 6 bases to trimming and J lost 3 bases, with 17 bases between them. The CDR3 sequence is 15 residues long. From germline, CDR1 is SGHTA and CDR2 FQGNSA. The CDR3: CASSPRPGVKETQYF. DNA for the CDR3: TGTGCCAGCAGTCCGAGACCGGGAGTAAAAGAGACCCAGTACTTC.